This TCR beta chain was sequenced in a study of shared clonotypes between healthy human individuals. The study, taken as a whole, reports: Memory subsets generally showed lower estimated richness than naive subsets. The study found about 4.6% of naive CD4 clonotypes shared across a few donors. An expected dependence of interdonor clonotype sharing on sequencing depth was noted.

A word on this clone: The antigen is unknown.

CDR1 is SGHDT, CDR2 YYEEEE, per germline. The CDR3 runs 15 residues. V dropped 1 base and J dropped 0 bases, with 8 bases sitting between them. Naive CD8 cells, CD45RO-negative and positively selected for CCR7, excluded terminally differentiated effector memory CD45RA+ cells. Libraries were prepared by immunoSEQ multiplex PCR; TCRdb keeps only in-frame clonotypes and omits some of them. There are about 2.2 million clones in the sample; around 93% occur only once, and more than 1.5% lies in the top ten. The TCR sequence derives from a man aged 18 to 29 in good health. Some clones in this sample may be carry-over from other donors' samples. This chain uses TRBV5-6 with TRBJ1-5; no definite D call. The specimen was naive CD8+ T cells from PBMCs. CDR3 amino acids: CASSLLSYSNQPQHF. The CDR3 coding sequence is TGTGCCAGCAGCTTGCTATCGTATAGCAATCAGCCCCAGCATTTT.